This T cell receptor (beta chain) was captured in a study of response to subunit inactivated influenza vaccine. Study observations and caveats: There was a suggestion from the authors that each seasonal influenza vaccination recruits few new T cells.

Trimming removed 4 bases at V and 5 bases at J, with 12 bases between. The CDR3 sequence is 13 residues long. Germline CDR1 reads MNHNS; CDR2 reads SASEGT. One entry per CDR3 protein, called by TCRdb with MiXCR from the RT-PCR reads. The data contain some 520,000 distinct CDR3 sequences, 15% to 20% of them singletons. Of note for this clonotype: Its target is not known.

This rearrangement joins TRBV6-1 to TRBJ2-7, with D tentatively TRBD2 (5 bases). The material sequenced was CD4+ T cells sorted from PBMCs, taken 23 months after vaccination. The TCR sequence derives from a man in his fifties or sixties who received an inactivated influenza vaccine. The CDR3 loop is CASSGRGRNEQYF. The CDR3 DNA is TGTGCCAGCAGTGGGAGAGGGAGAAACGAGCAGTACTTC.